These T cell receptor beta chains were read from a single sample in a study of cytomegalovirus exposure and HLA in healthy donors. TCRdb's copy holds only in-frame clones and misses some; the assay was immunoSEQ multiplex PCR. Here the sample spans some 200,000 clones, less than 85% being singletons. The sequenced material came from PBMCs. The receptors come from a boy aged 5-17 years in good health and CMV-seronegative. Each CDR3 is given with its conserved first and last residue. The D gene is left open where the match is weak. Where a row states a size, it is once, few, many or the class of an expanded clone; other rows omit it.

TGTGCCATCCCGGGGAGGGGAGCCGGTTGCTCCTCTGGAAACACCATATATTTT	CAIPGRGAGCSSGNTIYF	TRBV21-1	.	TRBJ1-3	.
TGTGCCTGGAGTGCTGGAGCGACCAATGAGCAGTTCTTC	CAWSAGATNEQFF	TRBV30	.	TRBJ2-1	.
TGTGCCAGCAGCTCCCGGGACTATACATACGAGCAGTACTTC	CASSSRDYTYEQYF	TRBV13	TRBD2	TRBJ2-7	.
TGCGCCAGCAGCCCTAGGACGTCGGGGTCTAATCAGCCCCAGCATTTT	CASSPRTSGSNQPQHF	TRBV7-8	.	TRBJ1-5	.
TGTGCCAGTACCATCTCGGACGGAGGACATCAGCCCCAGCATTTT	CASTISDGGHQPQHF	TRBV19	.	TRBJ1-5	.
TGTGCCAGCAGGATAGAAGCAAATTCACCCCTCCACTTT	CASRIEANSPLHF	TRBV6-6	.	TRBJ1-6	.
TGTGCCAGTAGTCCGGGGTATATGAACACTGAAGCTTTCTTT	CASSPGYMNTEAFF	TRBV19	.	TRBJ1-1	.
TGTGCCAGCAGGGCTGGGACAGGGCGCCAAGGTGGCAATCAGCCCCAGCATTTT	CASRAGTGRQGGNQPQHF	TRBV2	TRBD1	TRBJ1-5	.
TGTGCCAGCAGTCGTGCCGGGACAGGGATCACTGAAGCTTTCTTT	CASSRAGTGITEAFF	TRBV6-5	TRBD1	TRBJ1-1	few
TGCGCCAGCAGCCCTCGGACTAGCGGGAGGGCCAGCCCGTACGAGCAGTACTTC	CASSPRTSGRASPYEQYF	TRBV5-1	TRBD2	TRBJ2-7	.
TGTGCCAGCAGACATACGCCGGGGACTAATCCCTCCTACAATGAGCAGTTCTTC	CASRHTPGTNPSYNEQFF	TRBV7-9	TRBD2	TRBJ2-1	.
TGTGCCAGCAGTTATCCGGGACTAGGCGGCCGGGCCCAGTACTTC	CASSYPGLGGRAQYF	TRBV6-5	TRBD2	TRBJ2-5	.
TGTGCCAGCAGCTTAGATGCGGCAGGGGCAGGAGCTTTCTTT	CASSLDAAGAGAFF	TRBV11-3	.	TRBJ1-1	once
TGTGCCTGGATCAGGGTAGGGTATGGCTACACCTTC	CAWIRVGYGYTF	TRBV30	.	TRBJ1-2	.
TGTGCCAGCAGCTTAACGTTTGGGGCCACCGGGGAGCTGTTTTTT	CASSLTFGATGELFF	TRBV7-3	.	TRBJ2-2	.
TGTGCCATCACAGAGGACAGGGCTTGGTATGGCTACACCTTC	CAITEDRAWYGYTF	TRBV10-3	TRBD1	TRBJ1-2	.
TGTGCCAGCAGCTTGGCCAACGGTTACGAGCAGTACTTC	CASSLANGYEQYF	TRBV5-6	.	TRBJ2-7	.
TGTGCCTGGAGTGTCACTGGAAACACCATATATTTT	CAWSVTGNTIYF	TRBV30	.	TRBJ1-3	.